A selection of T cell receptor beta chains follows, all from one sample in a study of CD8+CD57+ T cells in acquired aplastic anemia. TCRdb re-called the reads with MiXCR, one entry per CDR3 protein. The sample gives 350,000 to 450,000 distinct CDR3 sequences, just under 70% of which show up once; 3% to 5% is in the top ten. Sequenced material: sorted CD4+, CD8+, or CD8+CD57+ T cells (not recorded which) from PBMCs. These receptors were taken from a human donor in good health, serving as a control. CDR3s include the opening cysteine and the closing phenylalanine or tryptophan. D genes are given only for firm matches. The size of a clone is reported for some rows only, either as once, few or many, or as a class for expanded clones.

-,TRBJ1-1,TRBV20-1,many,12,TGCAGTGCTAGCAAAGAGAGGGCTGAAGCTTTCTTT,CSASKERAEAFF
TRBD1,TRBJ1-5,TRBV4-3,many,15,TGCGCCAGCAGCCACGACAGGGGCAGCAATCAGCCCCAGCATTTT,CASSHDRGSNQPQHF
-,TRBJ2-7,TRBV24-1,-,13,TGTGCCACCAGTGATTCGGGACGTTACCAGCAGGTATTC,CATSDSGRYQQVF
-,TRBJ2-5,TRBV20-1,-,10,TGCAGTGCTAGGGGATCCGGGCTAGCGTTC,CSARGSGLAF
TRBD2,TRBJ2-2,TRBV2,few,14,TGTGCCAGCATGGGGGGGACGAACACCGGGGAGCTGTTTTTT,CASMGGTNTGELFF
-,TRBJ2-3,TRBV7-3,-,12,TGTGCCAGCAGCCAGGGCGGGGATACGCAGGACTTT,CASSQGGDTQDF
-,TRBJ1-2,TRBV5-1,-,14,TGCGCCAGCAGCTTGGGGACAGTTAGCTATGGCTACACCTTC,CASSLGTVSYGYTF
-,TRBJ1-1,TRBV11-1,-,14,TGTGCCAGCAGCTCAGGGGCGGCAGCGACTGAAGCTTTCTTT,CASSSGAAATEAFF
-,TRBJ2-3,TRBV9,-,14,TGTGCCAGCAGCGTGGGAACGAGCGGAGGGGCGCAGTATTTT,CASSVGTSGGAQYF
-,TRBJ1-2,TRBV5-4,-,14,TGTGCCAGCAGCTTGGGGGGGAGCGTCTATGGCTACACCTTC,CASSLGGSVYGYTF
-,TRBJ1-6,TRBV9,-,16,TGTGCCAGCAGCTTGTCGAGAGCCCAAAACAATTCAGCCCTCCACTTT,CASSLSRAQNNSALHF
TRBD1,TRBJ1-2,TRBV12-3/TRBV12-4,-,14,TGTGCCAGCGGGCTCGGGACAGCGGAAGATGGCTACACCTTC,CASGLGTAEDGYTF
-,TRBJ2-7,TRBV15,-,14,TGTGCCAGCAGCGAGACAGTCCTTCTCTACGAGCAGTACTTC,CASSETVLLYEQYF
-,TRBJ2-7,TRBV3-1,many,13,TGTGCCAGCAGCACACGGACTCACTACGAGCAGTACTTC,CASSTRTHYEQYF
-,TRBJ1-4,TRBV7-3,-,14,TGTGCCAGCAGCAACTCCCCCGGCACTGAAGCTTTCTTTTTT,CASSNSPGTEAFFF
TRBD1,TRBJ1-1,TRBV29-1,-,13,TGCAGCGTGAGACAGGGGTTGGACACTGAAGCTTTCTTT,CSVRQGLDTEAFF
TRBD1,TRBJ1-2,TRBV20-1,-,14,TGCAGTGCTAGAGGGTGGCAGGGGGCCGATGGCTACACCTTC,CSARGWQGADGYTF
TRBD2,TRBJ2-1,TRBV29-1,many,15,TGCAGCGTTCCCGCGGGACTAGCGGGGAACAATGAGCAGTTCTTC,CSVPAGLAGNNEQFF
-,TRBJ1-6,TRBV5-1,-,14,TGCGCCAGCAGCTTGACAGGGTCTGATTCACCCCTCCACTTT,CASSLTGSDSPLHF
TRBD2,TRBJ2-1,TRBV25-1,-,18,TGTGCCAGCAGTGAATCGTCGGGGGGACGGGGGGTACACAATGAGCAGTTCTTC,CASSESSGGRGVHNEQFF
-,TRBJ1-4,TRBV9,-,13,TGCGCCAGCAGCCAAGCTGCGGGGGAAAACTTCTTTTTT,CASSQAAGENFFF
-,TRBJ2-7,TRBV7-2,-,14,TGTGCCAGCAGCTCAGCCGACGGGTCGTACGTGGAGCCGTTC,CASSSADGSYVEPF
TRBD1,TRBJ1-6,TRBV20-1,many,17,TGCAGTGCTAGAGATGCTCAACAGGGGGGTTATAATTCACCCCTCCACTTT,CSARDAQQGGYNSPLHF